These 24 T cell receptor beta chains were all obtained from the same sample, sequenced in a study of shared clonotypes between healthy human individuals. In the naive CD8 group, cells lacked CD45RO and were positively selected for CCR7, so terminally differentiated effector memory CD45RA+ cells were left out. Sequenced by immunoSEQ multiplex PCR; TCRdb stores in-frame clones only, minus some. The table includes some 630,000 clones, 95% to 97% detected once. Sequenced input: naive CD8+ T cells sorted from blood. Source of these receptors: a woman aged 25-40 years in good health.

The chain employs TRBV6-5 and TRBJ2-7; 9 nucleotides match TRBD1. The CDR3 has 14 amino acids. Trimming took 4 bases from V and 5 from J; bases not matched to a gene: 6. Germline assignment: CDR1 MNHEY and CDR2 SVGAGI. CDR3 amino acids: CASSWTGESDEQYF. Written as DNA, the CDR3 is TGTGCCAGCAGTTGGACAGGGGAATCAGACGAGCAGTACTTC.

The rearrangement links TRBV27 to TRBJ2-1, with TRBD2 identical over 12 bases. This CDR3 spans 15 amino acids. J lost 6 bases, V lost 3 bases, and 3 bases had no gene match. Germline CDR1 is MNHEY and CDR2 is SMNVEV (reference sequence). The CDR3: CASSFGLAGTNEQFF. The CDR3 DNA reads as TGTGCCAGCAGTTTCGGACTAGCGGGAACCAATGAGCAGTTCTTC.

The chain has TRBV19 and TRBJ2-1, with TRBD2 matching 8 bases. The V gene's germline CDR1 is LNHDA and CDR2 SQIVND (reference sequence). CDR3 length: 11 residues. V dropped 7 bases and J dropped 14; count of bases not matched to a gene: 7. CDR3 sequence (DNA): TGTGCCAGTACCCGTGGGCGGGAGGAGTTCTTC. Its translation: CASTRGREEFF.

This clone was observed once. Distinct nucleotide sequences in the sample also encode this CDR3. The chain links TRBV27 to TRBJ2-2; TRBD1 aligns across 11 bases. V gave up 2 bases and J gave up 1 base; unmatched junction bases: 0. Germline lookup yields CDR1 MNHEY and CDR2 SMNVEV (reference sequence). There are 16 residues in the CDR3. The CDR3 protein is CASSLGTGGNTGELFF. For the CDR3, the DNA is TGTGCCAGCAGTTTAGGGACAGGGGGGAACACCGGGGAGCTGTTTTTT.

The chain links TRBV30 to TRBJ2-1; 9 nucleotides align to TRBD2. Trimming at V came to 6 bases and at J to 7 bases, leaving 10 bases not matched to a gene. This CDR3 region has 14 residues. Germline V gene sequence: CDR1 GTSNPN, CDR2 SVGIG (reference sequence). CDR3 protein: CACLLSSGTNEQFF. The CDR3 coding sequence is TGTGCCTGTCTACTATCTAGCGGGACTAATGAGCAGTTCTTC.

The V and J genes are TRBV9 and TRBJ1-3; D unresolved. V was clipped by 4 bases and J by 4 bases, with 3 bases between them. This CDR3 has 11 residues. Germline CDR1 is SGDLS and CDR2 is YYNGEE. The CDR3 coding sequence is TGTGCCAGCAGCCAGGGAAACACCATATATTTT. Protein product: CASSQGNTIYF. The full variable domain, with the rest looked up from reference TRBV9 and TRBJ1-3, is DSGVTQTPKHLITATGQRVTLRCSPRSGDLSVYWYQQSLDQGLQFLIQYYNGEERAKGNILERFSAQQFPDLHSELNLSSLELGDSALYFCASSQGNTIYFGEGSWLTVV.

The CDR3 nucleotides are TGTGCCAGCAGCCTAGCGGGAGCTGAGGAGACCCAGTACTTC. Translated: CASSLAGAEETQYF. The chain carries TRBV5-4 and TRBJ2-5; TRBD2 matches 10 bases. The V segment lost 4 bases and the J segment 5 bases; nucleotides outside the gene matches: 5. This CDR3 has 14 residues. Per germline, CDR1 SGHNT and CDR2 YYREEE (reference sequence).

This chain links TRBV7-9 with TRBJ1-2, with TRBD1 matching over 7 bases. There are 14 residues in the CDR3. V trimming: 5 bases; J trimming: 3 bases; junction bases outside the gene matches: 6. Germline V CDR1 and CDR2: SEHNR, FQNEAQ (reference sequence). CDR3 DNA sequence: TGTGCCAGCAGCCAGACAGGGCAGTACTATGGCTACACCTTC. It codes for CASSQTGQYYGYTF.

For the CDR3, the DNA is TGTGCCAGCAGCTTAATATGGGGTGAAAAACTGTTTTTT. Protein product: CASSLIWGEKLFF. The chain couples TRBV7-9 to TRBJ1-4; the D is unclear. Germline loops: CDR1 SEHNR, CDR2 FQNEAQ (reference sequence). The CDR3 has 13 amino acids. Between the trimmed V and J ends, which lost 2 bases and 7 bases, there was a span of 8 bases.

The rearrangement uses TRBV23-1 and TRBJ2-3; D could derive from TRBD1 or TRBD2 (5 bases each). TRBV23-1 is treated as an ORF (open reading frame) with a function not yet certain. The CDR3 has 14 amino acids. V was trimmed by 9 bases and J by 0 bases, leaving 13 bases between them. The CDR3 loop is CASFGAISTDTQYF. In DNA, the CDR3 is TGCGCCAGTTTCGGGGCGATTAGCACAGATACGCAGTATTTT.

The chain has TRBV7-9 and TRBJ2-1, with no clear D. Between the trimmed V and J ends, which lost 5 bases and 5 bases, there was a span of 7 bases. There are 12 residues in the CDR3. From germline, CDR1 is SEHNR and CDR2 FQNEAQ (reference sequence). The CDR3 nucleotides are TGTGCCAGCAGCCGGGCCCACAATGAGCAGTTCTTC. As protein: CASSRAHNEQFF.

V and J are TRBV6-1 and TRBJ1-5; possibly TRBD1 for D (6 bases). The V and J ends lost 7 bases and 5 bases respectively, with 15 bases between them. Germline-derived CDR1 and CDR2 are MNHNS and SASEGT. CDR3 length equals 14 residues. The CDR3 sequence: CASTLGRGHQPQHF. CDR3 nucleotides: TGTGCCAGCACACTCGGGCGGGGGCATCAGCCCCAGCATTTT.

V and J are TRBV28 and TRBJ1-1; the D is unclear. Germline assignment: CDR1 MDHEN and CDR2 SYDVKM. V was cut by 1 base and J by 6 bases, with 15 bases left in between. The CDR3 has 15 amino acids. CDR3: CASSLSNTALSEAFF. The CDR3 DNA reads TGTGCCAGCAGTTTATCGAACACAGCCCTCTCTGAAGCTTTCTTT.

This chain uses TRBV27 with TRBJ1-2; the D gene is possibly TRBD1 (5 bases). Germline assignment: CDR1 MNHEY and CDR2 SMNVEV (reference sequence). Trimming removed 2 bases from V and 5 bases from J, with 9 bases in between. The CDR3 is 13 residues long. CDR3 DNA sequence: TGTGCCAGCAGTTTAATGGGGGATTATGGCTACACCTTC. Translating it yields CASSLMGDYGYTF.

V is TRBV4-1 and J is TRBJ1-6; D unresolved. The CDR3 spans 13 residues. Germline values: CDR1 MGHRA, CDR2 YSYEKL. V gave up 1 base and J gave up 9 bases, with 7 bases separating them. This CDR3 reads CASSQGVVSPLHF. The CDR3 bases are TGCGCCAGCAGCCAAGGGGTGGTTTCACCCCTCCACTTT.

This chain links TRBV28 with TRBJ2-1; 9 positions match TRBD2. V shed 7 bases and J 1 base; nucleotides not matched to a gene: 2. Germline CDR1 is MDHEN and CDR2 is SYDVKM. This CDR3 comprises 14 residues. The CDR3 protein is CASKAGGSYNEQFF. CDR3 sequence (DNA): TGTGCCAGCAAAGCGGGAGGTTCCTACAATGAGCAGTTCTTC.

The V gene is TRBV5-6, the J gene TRBJ2-7; 7 bases fit TRBD2. Germline CDR1 reads SGHDT; CDR2 reads YYEEEE. The CDR3 loop spans 14 amino acids. J lost 5 bases, V lost 1 base, and 6 bases had no gene match. The CDR3 DNA reads TGTGCCAGCAGCTTGAGCGGGATGGCCCACGAGCAGTACTTC. Amino acids: CASSLSGMAHEQYF.

The chain recombines TRBV27 with TRBJ2-2; D unresolved. V lost 4 bases to trimming and J lost 4 bases, with 10 bases between them. CDR1 and CDR2 from the germline V gene are MNHEY and SMNVEV (reference sequence). The CDR3 covers 14 residues. The CDR3 here is CASSSPMSTGELFF. DNA of the CDR3: TGTGCCAGCAGTTCCCCAATGAGCACCGGGGAGCTGTTTTTT.

A single count supports this clone. V is TRBV2 and J is TRBJ2-5; D remains unclear. The CDR3 totals 12 residues. CDR1 is SNHLY, CDR2 FYNNEI, per germline. The ends were cut back, 7 bases at V and 1 base at J, with 7 bases in the middle. The CDR3 nucleotides are TGTGCCAGCATGGAGTTCCAAGAGACCCAGTACTTC. It codes for CASMEFQETQYF.

V and J are TRBV4-1 and TRBJ1-1, with 7 positions matching TRBD1. The CDR3 consists of 15 residues. V dropped 3 bases and J dropped 3; count of bases not matched to a gene: 7. Germline CDR1 and CDR2: MGHRA and YSYEKL. CDR3 amino acids: CASSHAGTADTEAFF. CDR3 nucleotide sequence: TGCGCCAGCAGCCACGCCGGGACAGCAGACACTGAAGCTTTCTTT.

The genes are TRBV7-9 and TRBJ1-1; a weak D match, TRBD1 (5 bases). The CDR3 covers 14 residues. The V gene lost 1 base and the J gene lost 4 bases, with 10 bases spanning the gap. Per the germline V gene, CDR1 is SEHNR and CDR2 is FQNEAQ (reference sequence). The CDR3 coding sequence is TGTGCCAGCAGCTTAGGAGGAGGGACCACTGAAGCTTTCTTT. It codes for CASSLGGGTTEAFF.

V usage is TRBV28 and J usage is TRBJ2-1, with TRBD2 matching over 14 bases. With V trimmed by 7 bases and J by 9 bases, 5 bases remained unmatched. CDR3 size: 14 residues. Germline values: CDR1 MDHEN, CDR2 SYDVKM. The CDR3 protein is CASTLGLAGVEQFF. The CDR3 nucleotides read TGTGCCAGCACCTTGGGACTAGCGGGAGTTGAGCAGTTCTTC.

The chain combines TRBV6-1 with TRBJ2-2; tentatively, D is TRBD2 (5 bases). This CDR3 comprises 15 residues. V was trimmed by 8 bases and J by 1 base, leaving 14 bases between them. Germline V gene sequence: CDR1 MNHNS, CDR2 SASEGT. The CDR3 reads CASGPDFLNTGELFF. CDR3 DNA sequence: TGTGCCAGCGGGCCGGACTTTCTGAACACCGGGGAGCTGTTTTTT.

The rearrangement links TRBV7-8 to TRBJ2-7; 7 nucleotides line up with TRBD2. Germline CDR1 reads SGHVS; CDR2 reads FQNEAQ. V lost 1 base and J lost 0; bases outside the gene matches: 6. The length of the CDR3 is 16 residues. Here the CDR3 reads CASSLDPSGFSYEQYF. The CDR3 coding sequence is TGTGCCAGCAGCTTAGACCCTAGCGGCTTCTCCTACGAGCAGTACTTC.